What follows is one TCR beta chain and its context. This study enrolled people aged about 18 to 100 from roughly 22 US geographic areas. The data were obtained in a study of blood T cell repertoires in COVID-19. From germline, CDR1 is GTSNPN and CDR2 SVGIG (reference sequence). CDR3 size: 16 residues. V lost 4 bases to trimming and J lost 0 bases, with 16 bases between them. Original handling: How many nucleated cells were present was estimated from reference gene primer amplification. Some clones are missing from TCRdb's copy, which holds only in-frame ones; the method was immunoSEQ multiplex PCR. The V and J calls and clone size are taken from that table; D and trimming were inferred from the DNA. The sample lists about 250,000 clones, approximately 85% occurring once.

The gene calls are TRBV30 and TRBJ1-3; unclear D gene. This TCR was recovered from a woman aged 45-60 years with acute COVID-19. Sequenced sample: PBMCs or T cells enriched from blood (not recorded which). The CDR3 DNA reads as TGTGCCTGGACCCCCGGGTGGTTTTCCTCTGGAAACACCATATATTTT. Translation: CAWTPGWFSSGNTIYF. The variable domain in full, completed from reference TRBV30 and TRBJ1-3, reads SQTIHQWPATLVQPVGSPLSLECTVEGTSNPNLYWYRQAAGRGLQLLFYSVGIGQISSEVPQNLSASRPQDRQFILSSKKLLLSDSGFYLCAWTPGWFSSGNTIYFGEGSWLTVV.